One TCR beta chain is described in this entry. CDR3 length equals 15 residues. From germline, CDR1 is SQVTM and CDR2 ANQGSEA. This sample was taken from a study of T cells expressing NK-cell markers. TCRdb re-called the 5' RACE reads and shows each CDR3 protein once, DNA omitted. Recorded for this sample: roughly 180,000 distinct CDR3 sequences. This sequence originates from a woman aged 18 to 69 in good health. The sample consisted of blood T cells: a sorted CD56 or NKG2C T cell subset, CD4+ or CD8+ T cells, or bulk PBMC T cells (not recorded which). This rearrangement joins TRBV29-1 to TRBJ2-1; TCRdb designates TRBD1, a call that cannot be tested without DNA. The CDR3 loop reads CSVEDLQGAEFEQFF.